The source of this TCR beta chain is a study of T cells after yellow fever vaccination. For the study at large: The fractions with low cell numbers were processed using SMART-Seq v4 Ultra Low Input.

Germline V CDR1 and CDR2: SGHRS, YFSETQ. This CDR3 is 15 amino acids long. With 0 bases clipped from V and 8 bases from J, the junction kept 3 bases outside the gene matches. A 5'RACE template-switching step, the method used to make TCR cDNA, added a universal primer site and UMIs. TCRdb passed the 5' RACE reads through MiXCR, listing each CDR3 protein once. There are 300,000 to 400,000 distinct CDR3 sequences in the sample; approximately 12% occur only once, and 2.5% to 4% lies in the top ten. This sample comprised CD4+ T cells sorted from PBMCs, obtained 45 days after the yellow fever booster vaccination. This chain connects TRBV5-1 to TRBJ1-6; 9 bases align to TRBD1. The receptor comes from a man between 18 and 29 years old who received the YFV17D yellow fever vaccine. The DNA for the CDR3 is TGCGCCAGCAGCTTGGTGGGACAGGGAGATTCACCCCTCCACTTT. It yields the protein CASSLVGQGDSPLHF. Full variable domain (outside the CDR3, taken from reference TRBV5-1 and TRBJ1-6): KAGVTQTPRYLIKTRGQQVTLSCSPISGHRSVSWYQQTPGQGLQFLFEYFSETQRNKGNFPGRFSGRQFSNSRSEMNVSTLELGDSALYLCASSLVGQGDSPLHFGNGTRLTVT.